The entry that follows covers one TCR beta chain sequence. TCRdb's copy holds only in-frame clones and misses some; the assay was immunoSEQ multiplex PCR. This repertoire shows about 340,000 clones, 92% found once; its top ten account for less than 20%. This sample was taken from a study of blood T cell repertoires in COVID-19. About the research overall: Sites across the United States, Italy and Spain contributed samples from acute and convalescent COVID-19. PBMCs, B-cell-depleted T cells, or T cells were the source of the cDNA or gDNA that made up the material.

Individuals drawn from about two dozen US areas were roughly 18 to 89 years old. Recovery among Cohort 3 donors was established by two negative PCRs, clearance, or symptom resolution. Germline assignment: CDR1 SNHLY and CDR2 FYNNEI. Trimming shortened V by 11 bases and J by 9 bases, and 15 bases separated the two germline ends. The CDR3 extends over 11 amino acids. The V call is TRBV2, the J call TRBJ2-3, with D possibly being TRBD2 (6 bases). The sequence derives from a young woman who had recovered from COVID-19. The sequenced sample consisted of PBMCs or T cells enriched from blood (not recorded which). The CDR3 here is CASQGGITQYF. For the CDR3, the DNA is TGTGCCTCCCAAGGAGGGATAACGCAGTATTTT.